Sequencing of this T cell receptor beta chain was carried out in a study of blood T cell repertoires in COVID-19. Looking at the study overall: COVID-19 samples, acute and convalescent, were from the United States, Italy and Spain. T cells, B-cell-depleted T cells, or PBMCs supplied cDNA or gDNA.

Germline V gene data show CDR1 as SGHNT and CDR2 as YENEEA. Trimming removed 6 bases from V and 2 bases from J; junction bases left unmatched: 4. The CDR3 has 14 residues. Source study methods: Scientists estimated how many nucleated cells there were by amplifying reference gene primers. Only in-frame clones appear in the TCRdb table, and some are missing; sequencing was by immunoSEQ multiplex PCR. V and J calls and clone size are copied from that table; D and trimming were computed from the DNA. The sample holds some 100,000 clones, about 85% seen once. V is TRBV11-3 and J is TRBJ2-3; TRBD1 agrees at 8 bases. The receptor's source is an elderly man with active or convalescent COVID-19. Input material: peripheral blood. Here the CDR3 DNA reads TGTGCCAGCAGTAGACAGGGGATCACAGATACGCAGTATTTT. This encodes CASSRQGITDTQYF. Together with reference TRBV11-3 and TRBJ2-3, the CDR3 gives the full variable domain: EAGVVQSPRYKIIEKKQPVAFWCNPISGHNTLYWYLQNLGQGPELLIRYENEEAVDDSQLPKDRFSAERLKGVDSTLKIQPAELGDSAVYLCASSRQGITDTQYFGPGTRLTVL.